Reported below is one T cell receptor (beta chain). Its antigen is not known. A multiplex PCR was run with 60 Vbeta primers and 13 Jbeta primers. Sequencing was performed with immunoSEQ multiplex PCR; in TCRdb, only in-frame clones are kept and a portion is missing. Here the sample table reports 150,000 to 200,000 clones. This CDR3 is 15 amino acids long. The ends were cut back, 4 bases at V and 0 bases at J, with 14 bases in the middle. Looked up from germline, CDR1 is SGHRS and CDR2 is YFSETQ. The sample belongs to a study of cytomegalovirus exposure and HLA in healthy donors. General observations from the study: One variant, a missense change in DCLRE1C, was linked in a later analysis to TCR beta V- and J-gene trimming. One later analysis reportedly identified an Asian-associated ancestry cluster that showed fewer N-insertions than the approximately 700-donor mean. There were some V segments, including TRBV6-2 and TRBV6-3, excluded as indistinguishable.

The chain is built from TRBV5-1 and TRBJ2-7; the D is unclear. The TCR sequence derives from a woman aged 18 to 35 in good health and CMV-seropositive. Material for sequencing was PBMCs. The CDR3 sequence is CASSDGGWRSYEQYF. As DNA, the CDR3 is TGCGCCAGCAGCGACGGCGGATGGCGCTCCTACGAGCAGTACTTC. The full variable domain, in which reference TRBV5-1 and TRBJ2-7 provide the parts outside the CDR3, is KAGVTQTPRYLIKTRGQQVTLSCSPISGHRSVSWYQQTPGQGLQFLFEYFSETQRNKGNFPGRFSGRQFSNSRSEMNVSTLELGDSALYLCASSDGGWRSYEQYFGPGTRLTVT.